This T cell receptor (beta chain) was retrieved from a study of CD8 T cells in ankylosing spondylitis. The ends were cut back, 3 bases at V and 6 bases at J, with 10 bases in the middle. The germline CDR1 and CDR2 sequences are SGHRS and YFSETQ. The CDR3 contains 13 residues. Each CDR3 protein is one row after TCRdb ran MiXCR on the 5' RACE reads. Of 180,000 or so distinct CDR3 sequences detected, 11% appear once; the ten largest clones hold around 29%. The receptor's source is a male donor with ankylosing spondylitis or in good health (not recorded which). The sequencing input was blood, either unsorted or a sorted T cell fraction (not recorded which). This chain connects TRBV5-1 to TRBJ2-1; D ambiguous. Here the CDR3 reads CASSSVVGNEQFF. In DNA, the CDR3 is TGCGCCAGCAGCTCCGTTGTAGGCAATGAGCAGTTCTTC.